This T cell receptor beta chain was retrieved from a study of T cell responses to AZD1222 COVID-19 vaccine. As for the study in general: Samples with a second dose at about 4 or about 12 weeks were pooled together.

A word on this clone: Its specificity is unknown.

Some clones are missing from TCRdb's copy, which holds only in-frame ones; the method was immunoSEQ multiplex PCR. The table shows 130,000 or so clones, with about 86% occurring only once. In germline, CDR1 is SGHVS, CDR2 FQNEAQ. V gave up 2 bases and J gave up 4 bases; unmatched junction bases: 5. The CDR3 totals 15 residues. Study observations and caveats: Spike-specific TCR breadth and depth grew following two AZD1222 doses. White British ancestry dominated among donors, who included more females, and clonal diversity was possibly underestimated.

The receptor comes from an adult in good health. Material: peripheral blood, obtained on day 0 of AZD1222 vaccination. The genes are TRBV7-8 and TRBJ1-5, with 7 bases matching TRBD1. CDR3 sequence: CASSLIARGNQPQHF. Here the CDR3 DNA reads TGTGCCAGCAGCTTAATTGCCAGGGGGAATCAGCCCCAGCATTTT.